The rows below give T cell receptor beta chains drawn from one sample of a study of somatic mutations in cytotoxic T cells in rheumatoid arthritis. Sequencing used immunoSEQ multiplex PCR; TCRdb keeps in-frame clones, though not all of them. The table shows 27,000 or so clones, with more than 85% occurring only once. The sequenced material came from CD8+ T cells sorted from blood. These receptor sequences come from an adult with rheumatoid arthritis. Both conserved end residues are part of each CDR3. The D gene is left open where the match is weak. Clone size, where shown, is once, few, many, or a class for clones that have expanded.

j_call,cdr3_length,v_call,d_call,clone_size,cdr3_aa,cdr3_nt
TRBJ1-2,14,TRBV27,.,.,CASSLSQEVYGYTF,TGTGCCAGCAGTTTATCTCAGGAAGTCTATGGCTACACCTTC
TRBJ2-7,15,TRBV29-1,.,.,CSVDGKEGQTYEQYF,TGCAGCGTCGACGGGAAGGAGGGACAGACCTACGAGCAGTACTTC
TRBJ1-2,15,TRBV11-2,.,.,CASSLYDGTRGGYTF,TGTGCCAGCAGCTTGTATGACGGGACACGGGGCGGCTACACCTTC
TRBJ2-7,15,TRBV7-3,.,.,CASSLNGSPLYEQYF,TGTGCCAGCAGCTTAAATGGCAGTCCGCTGTACGAGCAGTACTTC
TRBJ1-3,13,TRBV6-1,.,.,CASSDSPGNTIYF,TGTGCCAGCAGTGACAGCCCTGGAAACACCATATATTTT
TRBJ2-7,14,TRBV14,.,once,CASSQENRPYEQYF,TGTGCCAGCAGCCAAGAGAACAGACCCTACGAGCAGTACTTC
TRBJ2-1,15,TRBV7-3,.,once,CASSLIPGTYNEQFF,TGTGCCAGCAGCTTAATCCCAGGGACCTACAATGAGCAGTTCTTC
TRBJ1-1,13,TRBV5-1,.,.,CASSLYQYTEAFF,TGCGCCAGCAGCTTGTACCAGTACACTGAAGCTTTCTTT
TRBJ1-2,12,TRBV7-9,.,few,CASSFAGVGYTF,TGTGCCAGCAGCTTTGCCGGGGTCGGCTACACCTTC
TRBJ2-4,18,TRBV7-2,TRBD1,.,CASSPPFRTGEGEDIQYF,TGTGCCAGCAGCCCACCCTTCAGGACAGGGGAGGGTGAGGACATTCAGTACTTC
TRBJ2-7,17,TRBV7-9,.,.,CASSLIVGGLSSYEQYF,TGTGCCAGCAGCTTAATCGTGGGGGGCCTTAGCTCCTACGAGCAGTACTTC
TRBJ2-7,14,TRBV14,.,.,CASSQGRLEYEQYF,TGTGCCAGCAGCCAAGGTAGACTAGAGTACGAGCAGTACTTC
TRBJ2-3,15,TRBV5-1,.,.,CASSLEVSSTDTQYF,TGCGCCAGCAGCTTGGAGGTCTCAAGCACAGATACGCAGTATTTT
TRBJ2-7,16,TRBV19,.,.,CASSLDITQSSYEQYF,TGTGCCAGTAGTCTCGATATAACACAAAGCTCCTACGAGCAGTACTTC
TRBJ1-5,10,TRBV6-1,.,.,CASGHQPQHF,TGTGCCAGCGGGCATCAGCCCCAGCATTTT
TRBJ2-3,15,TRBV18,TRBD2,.,CASSPGLAGDDTQYF,TGTGCCAGCTCACCCGGACTAGCGGGAGACGATACGCAGTATTTT
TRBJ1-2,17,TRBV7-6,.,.,CASSSQLGAGTAGGYTF,TGTGCCAGCAGCTCCCAATTGGGAGCAGGGACGGCCGGGGGCTACACCTTC
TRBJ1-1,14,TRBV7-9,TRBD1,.,CASRGTGGFTEAFF,TGTGCCAGCAGGGGGACAGGGGGTTTCACTGAAGCTTTCTTT
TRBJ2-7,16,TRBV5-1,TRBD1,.,CASSGGQGLSSYEQYF,TGCGCCAGCAGCGGAGGACAGGGACTCAGCTCCTACGAGCAGTACTTC
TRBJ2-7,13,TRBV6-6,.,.,CASSYSLRGEQYF,TGTGCCAGCAGTTACTCGCTGCGGGGCGAGCAGTACTTC
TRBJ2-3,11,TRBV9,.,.,CASSVADTQYF,TGTGCCAGCAGCGTAGCAGATACGCAGTATTTT
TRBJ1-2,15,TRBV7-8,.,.,CASNPYRVGNYGYTF,TGTGCCAGCAACCCCTACAGGGTCGGAAACTATGGCTACACCTTC
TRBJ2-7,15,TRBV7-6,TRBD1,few,CASSLGTGTRSEQYF,TGTGCCAGCAGCTTAGGGACAGGGACTCGCTCCGAGCAGTACTTC
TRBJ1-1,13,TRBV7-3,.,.,CASSLSDNTEAFF,TGTGCCAGCAGCTTGTCCGACAACACTGAAGCTTTCTTT
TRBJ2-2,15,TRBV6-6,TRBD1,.,CASRVQGAPTGELFF,TGTGCCAGCAGAGTACAGGGGGCACCGACCGGGGAGCTGTTTTTT
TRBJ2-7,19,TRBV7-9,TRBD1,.,CASSLSPTGGTSGGYEQYF,TGTGCCAGCAGCTTATCGCCGACAGGGGGCACATCGGGCGGCTACGAGCAGTACTTC
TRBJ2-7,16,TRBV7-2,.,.,CASSQDPGTLYYEQYF,TGTGCCAGCAGCCAAGATCCCGGGACACTATACTACGAGCAGTACTTC
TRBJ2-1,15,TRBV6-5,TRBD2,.,CASSSRLAGYNEQFF,TGTGCCAGCAGCTCGAGACTAGCGGGGTACAATGAGCAGTTCTTC
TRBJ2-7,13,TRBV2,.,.,CASREGTVLEQYF,TGTGCCAGCAGGGAGGGGACAGTATTGGAGCAGTACTTC
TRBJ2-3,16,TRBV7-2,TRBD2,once,CASSPLAGGRTDTQYF,TGTGCCAGCAGCCCCTTAGCGGGGGGCCGCACAGATACGCAGTATTTT
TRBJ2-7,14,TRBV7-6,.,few,CASSPLPQGYEQYF,TGTGCCAGCAGCCCCTTGCCCCAGGGCTACGAGCAGTACTTC
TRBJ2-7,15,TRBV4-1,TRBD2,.,CASSQGGIIGSEQYF,TGCGCCAGCAGCCAGGGGGGGATCATAGGGAGCGAGCAGTACTTC
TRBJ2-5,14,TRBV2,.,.,CASSETGIQETQYF,TGTGCCAGCAGTGAAACCGGCATCCAAGAGACCCAGTACTTC
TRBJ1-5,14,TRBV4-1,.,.,CASSQVGSLQPQHF,TGCGCCAGCAGCCAAGTTGGGAGTCTACAGCCCCAGCATTTT
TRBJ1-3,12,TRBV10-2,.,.,CASTGEGNTIYF,TGCGCCAGCACCGGGGAGGGAAACACCATATATTTT
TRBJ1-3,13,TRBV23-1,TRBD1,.,CASRTGLGNTIYF,TGCGCCAGCAGGACAGGGTTGGGAAACACCATATATTTT
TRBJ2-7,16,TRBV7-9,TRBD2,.,CASSSVTSGFSYEQYF,TGTGCCAGCAGCTCCGTGACTAGCGGGTTCTCCTACGAGCAGTACTTC
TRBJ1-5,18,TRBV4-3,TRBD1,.,CASSPPFRDSLLNQPQHF,TGCGCCAGCAGCCCACCTTTTAGGGACAGTCTTCTCAATCAGCCCCAGCATTTT
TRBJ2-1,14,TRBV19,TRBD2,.,CASSILAGVNEQFF,TGTGCCAGTAGTATATTAGCGGGAGTTAATGAGCAGTTCTTC
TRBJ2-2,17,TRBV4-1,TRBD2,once,CASSQGGPAGETGELFF,TGCGCCAGCAGCCAAGGGGGACCAGCGGGAGAGACCGGGGAGCTGTTTTTT